These 5 T cell receptor beta chains were all obtained from the same sample, sequenced in a study of shared clonotypes between healthy human individuals. Assay: immunoSEQ multiplex PCR; the TCRdb copy retains only in-frame clones and omits some. Of hundreds of thousands of clones in the sample, roughly 79% were seen once. Input material: PBMCs. All receptors derive from a woman in her thirties or forties in good health. Some clones in this sample may be carry-over from other donors' samples.

This clone was detected ten times or more. J is TRBJ2-7 and V is TRBV19, with D possibly being TRBD1 or TRBD2 (7 bases each). The CDR3 contains 15 residues. Germline V gene lookup returns CDR1 LNHDA and CDR2 SQIVND (reference sequence). The V end lost 10 bases, the J end lost 4 bases, and 23 bases lay between the germline ends. This CDR3 reads CATKYGRDSSYEQYF. The CDR3 region has the DNA TGTGCCACCAAGTATGGGAGGGACAGCTCGTACGAGCAGTACTTC.

This chain joins TRBV7-2 and TRBJ2-5; the D gene is possibly TRBD2 (6 bases). Trimming shortened V by 2 bases and J by 5 bases, and 9 bases separated the two germline ends. CDR1 is SGHTA, CDR2 FQGNSA, per germline. This CDR3 spans 13 amino acids. The CDR3 nucleotides read TGTGCCAGCAGCTTATCCCGGGGGGAGACCCAGTACTTC. Encoded protein: CASSLSRGETQYF. The entire variable domain, with the rest obtained from reference TRBV7-2 and TRBJ2-5, is as follows: GAGVSQSPSNKVTEKGKDVELRCDPISGHTALYWYRQSLGQGLEFLIYFQGNSAPDKSGLPSDRFSAERTGGSVSTLTIQRTQQEDSAVYLCASSLSRGETQYFGPGTRLLVL.

The chain carries TRBV19 and TRBJ2-3, with 8 positions matching TRBD2. V lost 3 bases, J lost 2 bases, and 1 base stayed unmatched. Germline V lookup: CDR1 LNHDA, CDR2 SQIVND (reference sequence). The CDR3 runs to 14 residues. This CDR3 is CASSISGITDTQYF. In DNA, the CDR3 is TGTGCCAGTAGTATTAGCGGGATCACAGATACGCAGTATTTT.

This clone has a handful of counts. The chain has TRBV9 and TRBJ1-2; D is ambiguous. Trimming took 4 bases from V and 3 from J, leaving 16 bases between them. Germline V lookup: CDR1 SGDLS, CDR2 YYNGEE. The CDR3 loop spans 15 amino acids. In DNA form, the CDR3 reads TGTGCCAGCAGCCCTCAAGTAAGGGATGACTATGGCTACACCTTC. Its translation is CASSPQVRDDYGYTF.

This chain connects TRBV19 to TRBJ2-2; D gene ambiguous. Between the trimmed V and J ends, which lost 11 bases and 9 bases, there was a span of 19 bases. There are 13 residues in the CDR3. Germline CDR1 LNHDA, CDR2 SQIVND (reference sequence). CDR3 loop: CAPPSQLFWELFF. In nucleotides, the CDR3 is TGTGCCCCCCCCTCGCAGCTTTTCTGGGAGCTGTTTTTT. The variable domain in full, completed from reference TRBV19 and TRBJ2-2, reads DGGITQSPKYLFRKEGQNVTLSCEQNLNHDAMYWYRQDPGQGLRLIYYSQIVNDFQKGDIAEGYSVSREKKESFPLTVTSAQKNPTAFYLCAPPSQLFWELFFGEGSRLTVL.